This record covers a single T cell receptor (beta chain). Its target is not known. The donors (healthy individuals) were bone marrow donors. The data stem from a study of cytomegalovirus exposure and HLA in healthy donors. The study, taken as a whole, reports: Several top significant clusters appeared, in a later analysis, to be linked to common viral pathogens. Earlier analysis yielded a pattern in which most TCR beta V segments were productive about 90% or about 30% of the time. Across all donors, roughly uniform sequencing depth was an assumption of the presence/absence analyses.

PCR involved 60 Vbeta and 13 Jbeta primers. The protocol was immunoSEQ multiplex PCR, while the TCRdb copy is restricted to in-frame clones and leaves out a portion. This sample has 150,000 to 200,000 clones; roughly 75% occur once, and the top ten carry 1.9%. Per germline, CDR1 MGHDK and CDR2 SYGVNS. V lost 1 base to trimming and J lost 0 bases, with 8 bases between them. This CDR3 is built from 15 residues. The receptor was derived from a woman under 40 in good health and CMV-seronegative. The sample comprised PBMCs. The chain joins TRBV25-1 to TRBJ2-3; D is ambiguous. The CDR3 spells CASSESRSSTDTQYF. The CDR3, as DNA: TGTGCCAGCAGTGAATCCCGGAGTAGCACAGATACGCAGTATTTT.